The 25 T cell receptor beta chains reported below all come from one sample, sequenced in a study of T cell responses to AZD1222 COVID-19 vaccine. Measured with immunoSEQ multiplex PCR; TCRdb has only the in-frame clones, and not every one. The repertoire holds approximately 140,000 clones, with 80% to 95% as singletons. The specimen comprised peripheral blood, sampled 28 days after the second AZD1222 dose. These receptors all stem from an adult who received the AZD1222 COVID-19 vaccine.

The V call is TRBV19, the J call TRBJ2-3; D tentatively reads TRBD1 or TRBD2 (5 bases each). The CDR3 covers 12 residues. V lost 10 bases and J lost 4, with 12 bases in between. Germline V gene lookup returns CDR1 LNHDA and CDR2 SQIVND (reference sequence). The CDR3 is CATEGTSDTQYF. The CDR3 nucleotides read TGTGCCACCGAGGGGACCTCAGATACGCAGTATTTT. Combining the CDR3 with reference TRBV19 and TRBJ2-3 gives the whole variable domain DGGITQSPKYLFRKEGQNVTLSCEQNLNHDAMYWYRQDPGQGLRLIYYSQIVNDFQKGDIAEGYSVSREKKESFPLTVTSAQKNPTAFYLCATEGTSDTQYFGPGTRLTVL.

The chain joins TRBV11-2 to TRBJ2-7; D call uncertain. Trimming took off 0 bases at V and 3 bases at J, with 12 bases between the two ends. There are 15 residues in the CDR3. Germline CDR1 is SGHAT and CDR2 is FQNNGV. The CDR3: CASSLDVPTYYEQYF. The CDR3 region has the DNA TGTGCCAGCAGCTTAGATGTCCCGACATACTACGAGCAGTACTTC.

The gene calls are TRBV5-1 and TRBJ1-2, with unresolved D. V lost 0 bases to trimming and J lost 2 bases, with 8 bases between them. The CDR3 totals 14 residues. Germline V gene data show CDR1 as SGHRS and CDR2 as YFSETQ. CDR3 amino acids: CASSLAGQNYGYTF. CDR3 nucleotides: TGCGCCAGCAGCTTGGCCGGGCAGAACTATGGCTACACCTTC.

The genes are TRBV11-3 and TRBJ2-3; D unresolved. CDR3 length equals 10 residues. V was pared by 0 bases and J by 8 bases, with 0 bases between. The germline CDR1 and CDR2 sequences are SGHNT and YENEEA. The CDR3 loop reads CASSLDTQYF. Written as DNA, the CDR3 is TGTGCCAGCAGCTTAGATACGCAGTATTTT. The full variable domain, in which reference TRBV11-3 and TRBJ2-3 provide the parts outside the CDR3, is EAGVVQSPRYKIIEKKQPVAFWCNPISGHNTLYWYLQNLGQGPELLIRYENEEAVDDSQLPKDRFSAERLKGVDSTLKIQPAELGDSAVYLCASSLDTQYFGPGTRLTVL.

The gene calls are TRBV5-1 and TRBJ2-5; the match to TRBD1 covers 7 bases. The J segment lost 1 base and the V segment lost 4 bases, leaving 4 bases of the junction unmatched. This CDR3 spans 14 amino acids. CDR1 and CDR2 (germline): SGHRS, YFSETQ. The CDR3 loop is CASSPGTVQETQYF. The CDR3 DNA is TGCGCCAGCAGCCCCGGGACAGTCCAAGAGACCCAGTACTTC. Based on the CDR3 plus reference TRBV5-1 and TRBJ2-5, the full variable domain is KAGVTQTPRYLIKTRGQQVTLSCSPISGHRSVSWYQQTPGQGLQFLFEYFSETQRNKGNFPGRFSGRQFSNSRSEMNVSTLELGDSALYLCASSPGTVQETQYFGPGTRLLVL.

The V and J genes are TRBV4-1 and TRBJ1-1; TRBD1 might be the D (6 bases). V was pared by 6 bases and J by 4 bases, with 12 bases between. CDR3 length: 13 amino acids. CDR1 and CDR2 from the germline V gene are MGHRA and YSYEKL. CDR3 loop: CASSLRGGTEAFF. The CDR3 DNA sequence: TGCGCCAGCAGTCTCAGGGGAGGCACTGAAGCTTTCTTT.

The chain links TRBV3-1 (or the pseudogene TRBV3-2) to TRBJ1-2; D gene uncertain. V shed 0 bases and J shed 0 bases, with 14 bases lying between them. The CDR3 consists of 17 residues. Per germline, CDR1 LGHDT and CDR2 YNNKEL (reference sequence). CDR3 in amino acids: CASSQEGSGGPNYGYTF. As DNA, the CDR3 is TGTGCCAGCAGCCAAGAGGGCAGTGGAGGGCCTAACTATGGCTACACCTTC.

This rearrangement joins TRBV10-3 to TRBJ1-5; TRBD1 might be the D (5 bases). V was cut by 10 bases and J by 0 bases, with 13 bases left in between. In germline, CDR1 is ENHRY, CDR2 SYGVKD. The CDR3 loop spans 14 amino acids. The CDR3 DNA follows: TGTGCCAGCTCGGAGGGGAATAGCAATCAGCCCCAGCATTTT. Translating gives CASSEGNSNQPQHF.

J is TRBJ1-6 and V is TRBV18; no firm D call. This CDR3 is built from 15 residues. V was clipped by 6 bases and J by 4 bases, with 13 bases between them. Germline assignment: CDR1 KGHSH and CDR2 LQKENI. In DNA form, the CDR3 reads TGTGCCAGCTCCAGGACTGCGAAGTATAATTCACCCCTCCACTTT. Encoded protein: CASSRTAKYNSPLHF.

The CDR3 is CASPGLADYEQYV. The CDR3 DNA reads as TGTGCCAGTCCGGGACTAGCGGATTACGAGCAGTACGTC. The V and J genes are TRBV28 and TRBJ2-7, with 11 bases that match TRBD2. After removal of 9 bases from V and 4 bases from J, the junction contained 5 bases not matched to a gene. Germline V gene lookup returns CDR1 MDHEN and CDR2 SYDVKM. The length of the CDR3 is 13 residues.

The rearrangement uses TRBV6-5 and TRBJ1-6; D gene uncertain. The CDR3 has 14 residues. Germline V gene sequence: CDR1 MNHEY, CDR2 SVGAGI. V lost 2 bases and J 9 bases, leaving 11 bases between the germline ends. The CDR3 loop reads CASSYRVKTSPLHF. CDR3 nucleotides: TGTGCCAGCAGTTACAGGGTTAAGACTTCACCCCTCCACTTT.

V and J are TRBV10-3 and TRBJ2-5; tentatively, D is TRBD2 (6 bases). Trimming removed 4 bases at V and 2 bases at J, with 11 bases between. Per the germline V gene, CDR1 is ENHRY and CDR2 is SYGVKD. There are 14 residues in the CDR3. The CDR3 here is CAISGDSLQETQYF. CDR3 in DNA: TGTGCCATCAGTGGGGACTCCCTTCAAGAGACCCAGTACTTC.

V gene TRBV19 combines with J gene TRBJ1-2, with 8 nucleotides matching TRBD1. CDR1 is LNHDA, CDR2 SQIVND, per germline (reference sequence). The CDR3 sequence is 17 residues long. Trimming took 3 bases from V and 1 from J; bases not matched to a gene: 10. CDR3 region: CASSMSQGARFNYGYTF. The CDR3 DNA is TGTGCCAGTAGTATGTCGCAGGGGGCTAGATTTAACTATGGCTACACCTTC. Looking up the rest from reference TRBV19 and TRBJ1-2 gives the full variable domain: DGGITQSPKYLFRKEGQNVTLSCEQNLNHDAMYWYRQDPGQGLRLIYYSQIVNDFQKGDIAEGYSVSREKKESFPLTVTSAQKNPTAFYLCASSMSQGARFNYGYTFGSGTRLTVV.

DNA of the CDR3: TGTGCCAGCAGTTTACCCGGGGCCAACGTCCTGACTTTC. It encodes CASSLPGANVLTF. The chain recombines TRBV12-3 or TRBV12-4 with TRBJ2-6, with D unclear. This CDR3 spans 13 amino acids. V was shortened by 2 bases and J by 4 bases, with 3 bases between the two germline ends.

The chain employs TRBV9 and TRBJ1-2; D might be TRBD1 (5 bases). The CDR3 spans 14 residues. CDR1 is SGDLS, CDR2 YYNGEE, per germline. Trimming took off 1 base at V and 2 bases at J, with 9 bases between the two ends. The CDR3 protein is CASSVTGGNYGYTF. In DNA form, the CDR3 reads TGTGCCAGCAGCGTAACGGGGGGGAACTATGGCTACACCTTC.

This clone was recorded only once. The chain employs TRBV18 and TRBJ2-7; a possible D gene is TRBD1 (5 bases). Trimming left V 3 bases short and J 5 bases short, with 14 bases between. Germline V gives CDR1 KGHSH, CDR2 LQKENI. This CDR3 is built from 14 residues. CDR3 DNA sequence: TGTGCCAGCTCACCTGGACACGGTGGTGACGAGCAGTACTTC. Encoded protein: CASSPGHGGDEQYF.

The V gene is TRBV5-6, the J gene TRBJ1-1, with TRBD1 matching over 9 bases. Germline values: CDR1 SGHDT, CDR2 YYEEEE. CDR3 size: 15 residues. The V segment lost 3 bases and the J segment 1 base; nucleotides outside the gene matches: 4. The CDR3 nucleotides read TGTGCCAGCAGCTCACTGGGACAGGGGAACACTGAAGCTTTCTTT. This encodes CASSSLGQGNTEAFF.

This chain links TRBV4-1 with TRBJ1-6; D is unresolved. Germline CDR1 and CDR2: MGHRA and YSYEKL. V lost 0 bases to trimming and J lost 13 bases, with 16 bases between them. The CDR3 runs 15 residues. CDR3 in DNA: TGCGCCAGCAGCCAAGATAGGAGGGCAGGTACGCCCCTCCACTTT. Its translation: CASSQDRRAGTPLHF.

This clone has more than one count but fewer than ten. The genes are TRBV27 and TRBJ1-1; the D gene is possibly TRBD1 (6 bases). Germline V lookup: CDR1 MNHEY, CDR2 SMNVEV (reference sequence). V lost 1 base and J lost 11, with 17 bases in between. CDR3 length: 14 residues. The CDR3 DNA follows: TGTGCCAGCAGTTTATTCGGGGACACCGGGAGGGCTTTCTTT. Its protein is CASSLFGDTGRAFF.

The chain combines TRBV11-3 with TRBJ2-2; D is ambiguous. The CDR3 spans 17 residues. Germline V gene lookup returns CDR1 SGHNT and CDR2 YENEEA. The V end lost 2 bases, the J end lost 1 base, and 14 bases lay between the germline ends. The CDR3 region is CASSLLGVGRNTGELFF. In DNA form, the CDR3 reads TGTGCCAGCAGCTTATTAGGCGTAGGGCGGAACACCGGGGAGCTGTTTTTT. Drawing the rest from reference TRBV11-3 and TRBJ2-2, the complete variable domain is EAGVVQSPRYKIIEKKQPVAFWCNPISGHNTLYWYLQNLGQGPELLIRYENEEAVDDSQLPKDRFSAERLKGVDSTLKIQPAELGDSAVYLCASSLLGVGRNTGELFFGEGSRLTVL.

This clone was detected only once. The CDR3 coding sequence is TGTGCCAGCAACGTCCTAGCGGGAGGCCCAAGCTCCTACGAGCAGTACGTC. Encoded protein: CASNVLAGGPSSYEQYV. V and J are TRBV6-4 and TRBJ2-7, with 11 bases fitting TRBD2. The length of the CDR3 is 17 residues. CDR1 is MRHNA, CDR2 SNTAGT, per germline. J gave up 0 bases and V 7 bases, and 11 bases lay outside the gene matches.

The chain joins TRBV7-3 to TRBJ2-1; D gene uncertain. The CDR3 consists of 13 residues. Germline loops: CDR1 SGHTA, CDR2 FQGTGA. V dropped 4 bases and J dropped 9 bases, with 13 bases sitting between them. The CDR3 DNA follows: TGTGCCAGCAGCTCAGACGGGCCCGGTGAGCAGTTCTTC. The encoded protein is CASSSDGPGEQFF.

The chain links TRBV7-8 to TRBJ1-3; unclear D gene. Per the germline V gene, CDR1 is SGHVS and CDR2 is FQNEAQ. The V end lost 5 bases, the J end lost 2 bases, and 13 bases lay between the germline ends. The CDR3 is made up of 15 amino acids. DNA for the CDR3: TGTGCCAGCAGCCCGCGTCGGGAGGCTGGAAACACCATATATTTT. This codes for CASSPRREAGNTIYF.

The count of this clone is one. V usage is TRBV2 and J usage is TRBJ2-2; D perhaps matches TRBD1 (6 bases). Germline V gene data show CDR1 as SNHLY and CDR2 as FYNNEI. V gave up 9 bases and J gave up 6 bases, with 11 bases separating them. The CDR3 covers 12 residues. As DNA, the CDR3 is TGTGCCAGAGGACAGAGATCCGGGGAGCTGTTTTTT. This gives the protein CARGQRSGELFF.

This chain uses TRBV19 with TRBJ2-5; 9 bases agree with TRBD1. The CDR3 runs 15 residues. V lost 5 bases, J lost 4 bases, and 8 bases stayed unmatched. Germline V gives CDR1 LNHDA, CDR2 SQIVND (reference sequence). The CDR3 region is CASSRPGQGGETQYF. In nucleotides, the CDR3 is TGTGCCAGTAGTCGACCGGGACAGGGAGGAGAGACCCAGTACTTC.